This record looks at one T cell receptor (beta chain) sequence and its context. These data are taken from a study of shared clonotypes between healthy human individuals. After removal of 4 bases from V and 3 bases from J, the junction contained 12 bases not matched to a gene. Germline CDR1 and CDR2: SGHRS and YFSETQ. The length of the CDR3 is 17 residues. For each subset, genomic DNA was distributed in equal portions over several immunoSEQ plates. Sorted-subset replicate PCRs used 150 to 200 ng DNA, around 27,000 T cell genomes. TCRdb's copy holds only in-frame clones and misses some; the assay was immunoSEQ multiplex PCR. Among roughly 2.2 million clones listed, approximately 95% were seen once.

This sequence originates from a young man in good health. Some clones in this sample may be carry-over from other donors' samples. Sequenced sample: naive CD4+ T cells from PBMCs. Indicated subset: CD45RA+ positively selected. The rearrangement joins TRBV5-1 to TRBJ2-1, with 8 bases lining up with TRBD1. CDR3 loop: CASSRFGTGPLYNEQFF. CDR3 DNA sequence: TGCGCCAGCAGCCGTTTTGGGACAGGACCTCTCTACAATGAGCAGTTCTTC. The full variable domain, in which reference TRBV5-1 and TRBJ2-1 provide the parts outside the CDR3, is KAGVTQTPRYLIKTRGQQVTLSCSPISGHRSVSWYQQTPGQGLQFLFEYFSETQRNKGNFPGRFSGRQFSNSRSEMNVSTLELGDSALYLCASSRFGTGPLYNEQFFGPGTRLTVL.